The rows below give T cell receptor beta chains drawn from one sample of a study of blood T cell repertoires in COVID-19. Clones were read by immunoSEQ multiplex PCR, and TCRdb kept only the in-frame ones, dropping some. The sample includes over 35,000 clones, approximately 85% of them seen just once. The sequencing input was peripheral blood. These receptors came from a human donor in a cohort sampled during active COVID-19. Both conserved end residues are trimmed from each CDR3.

TRBV12-3/TRBV12-4 | 11 | VAGSLFPGELF
TRBV4-1 | 13 | ASSQSDSLNYGYT
TRBV3-1/TRBV3-2 | 13 | ASSQDLAGGGTQY
TRBV19 | 11 | ASSTFPGGEQY
TRBV30 | 13 | AWSQYSLAVYEQF
TRBV27 | 15 | ASSRLSRSSYNSPLH
TRBV7-6 | 14 | ASSLGGLAGTGELF
TRBV5-1 | 12 | ASSRGTANYGYT
TRBV6-6 | 11 | ASSYADSYGYT
TRBV29-1 | 10 | SVRTGGNEAF
TRBV19 | 10 | ASSKLQETQY
TRBV7-3 | 11 | ASSPGGPSEAF
TRBV11-3 | 14 | ASSLDWNGRGETQY
TRBV10-2 | 11 | ASSETRDQPQH
TRBV5-4 | 13 | ASSFWRRVDYGYT
TRBV30 | 12 | AWSPGDRGEKLF
TRBV5-1 | 12 | ASSLGDRANIQY
TRBV7-3 | 12 | ASSLGGSGSTAF
TRBV5-1 | 13 | ASSSGTSGVDEQF
TRBV6-5 | 12 | ASSTGQGAVGYT
TRBV3-1/TRBV3-2 | 12 | ASSQEARDGELF
TRBV27 | 10 | ASSLVGTEAF
TRBV28 | 13 | ASRRTGLSNQPQH
TRBV27 | 17 | ASSSVGQGRTGSYNEQF
TRBV5-1 | 12 | ASSPGQGVETQY